A single sample gave rise to the 7 T cell receptor beta chains below, sequenced in a study of OX40 agonist ivuxolimab in advanced cancers. The table came from immunoSEQ multiplex PCR; TCRdb's copy has only in-frame clones and leaves some out. The data contain about 30,000 clones, 90% of them singletons. This specimen consisted of CD4+ or CD8+ T cells sorted from blood, obtained in a trial of the OX40 agonist ivuxolimab. These receptor sequences come from an adult with an advanced solid tumor such as melanoma, head and neck, liver or kidney cancer.

The chain employs TRBV6-5 and TRBJ1-2, with 9 positions matching TRBD1. The J segment lost 3 bases and the V segment lost 6 bases, leaving 5 bases of the junction unmatched. The CDR3 contains 14 residues. Germline values: CDR1 MNHEY, CDR2 SVGAGI. CDR3 sequence: CASRRQGEHYGYTF. The CDR3 DNA follows: TGTGCCAGCAGGCGACAGGGGGAACACTATGGCTACACCTTC.

The chain uses TRBV18 and TRBJ1-2, with TRBD1 identical over 8 bases. The J segment lost 7 bases and the V segment lost 8 bases, leaving 15 bases of the junction unmatched. CDR1 KGHSH and CDR2 LQKENI come from the germline V gene. The CDR3 loop spans 15 amino acids. CDR3 protein: CASRPEDRALSGYTF. The CDR3 coding sequence is TGTGCCAGCCGTCCAGAGGACAGGGCCTTAAGTGGCTACACCTTC.

V and J are TRBV11-2 and TRBJ2-7; TRBD1 might be the D (6 bases). V gave up 4 bases and J gave up 0 bases, with 19 bases separating them. This CDR3 is 17 amino acids long. CDR1 is SGHAT and CDR2 is FQNNGV in the germline V gene. This CDR3 reads CASSWSRDIFSSYEQYF. In DNA, the CDR3 is TGTGCCAGCAGCTGGTCCCGGGACATTTTTTCCTCCTACGAGCAGTACTTC.

The chain combines TRBV27 with TRBJ2-1; TRBD2 agrees at 10 bases. This CDR3 is 14 amino acids long. V shed 6 bases and J 4 bases; nucleotides not matched to a gene: 3. The germline gives CDR1 MNHEY, CDR2 SMNVEV (reference sequence). CDR3 sequence (DNA): TGTGCCAGCAGCCAACTAGCGGGGTACAATGAGCAGTTCTTC. Translated: CASSQLAGYNEQFF.

This clone is a singleton in its sample. The rearrangement joins TRBV15 to TRBJ2-2; TRBD2 matches 9 bases. CDR1 is LNHNV and CDR2 is YYDKDF in the germline V gene (reference sequence). The CDR3 runs 17 residues. J was trimmed by 5 bases and V by 0 bases; bases with no gene match: 7. CDR3 residues: CATSRDPAGGRTGELFF. The DNA for the CDR3 is TGTGCCACCAGCAGAGATCCCGCGGGGGGGAGGACCGGGGAGCTGTTTTTT.

The V gene is TRBV19, the J gene TRBJ2-7, with D perhaps TRBD1 (6 bases). V dropped 9 bases and J dropped 5 bases, with 11 bases sitting between them. The CDR3 consists of 11 residues. Germline V gene lookup returns CDR1 LNHDA and CDR2 SQIVND (reference sequence). In nucleotides, the CDR3 is TGTGCCAGCACCAACAGGGACGAGCAGTACTTC. Its translation is CASTNRDEQYF. The full variable domain, with the rest looked up from reference TRBV19 and TRBJ2-7, is DGGITQSPKYLFRKEGQNVTLSCEQNLNHDAMYWYRQDPGQGLRLIYYSQIVNDFQKGDIAEGYSVSREKKESFPLTVTSAQKNPTAFYLCASTNRDEQYFGPGTRLTVT.

In this sample, this clone turned up once. J is TRBJ2-1 and V is TRBV29-1; D is perhaps TRBD2 (6 bases). The length of the CDR3 is 13 residues. CDR1 is SQVTM, CDR2 ANQGSEA, per germline. Trimming took off 4 bases at V and 0 bases at J, with 7 bases between the two ends. CDR3 DNA sequence: TGCAGCGTTGGGGGAGGCTCCTACAATGAGCAGTTCTTC. Amino acids: CSVGGGSYNEQFF.